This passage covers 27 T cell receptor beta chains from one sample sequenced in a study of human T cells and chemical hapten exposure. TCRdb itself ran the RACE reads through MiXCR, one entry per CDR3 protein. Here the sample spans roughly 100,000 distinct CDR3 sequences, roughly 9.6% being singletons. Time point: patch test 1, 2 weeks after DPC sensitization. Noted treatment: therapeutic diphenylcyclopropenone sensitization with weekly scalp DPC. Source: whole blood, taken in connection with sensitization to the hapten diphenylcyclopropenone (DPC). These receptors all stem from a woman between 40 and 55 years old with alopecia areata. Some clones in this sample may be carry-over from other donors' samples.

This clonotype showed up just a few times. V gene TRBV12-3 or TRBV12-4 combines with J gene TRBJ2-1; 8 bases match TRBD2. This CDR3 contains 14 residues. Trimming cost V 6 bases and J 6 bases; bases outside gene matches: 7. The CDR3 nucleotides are TGTGCCAGCAGCCCCGGGGGGGTTGGCAATGAGCAGTTCTTC. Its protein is CASSPGGVGNEQFF.

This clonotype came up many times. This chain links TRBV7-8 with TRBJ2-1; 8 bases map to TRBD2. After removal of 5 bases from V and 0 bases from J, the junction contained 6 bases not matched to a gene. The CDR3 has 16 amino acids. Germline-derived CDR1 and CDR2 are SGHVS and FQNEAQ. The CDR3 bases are TGTGCCAGCAGCGTAGTCGGGACTAGCTCCTACAATGAGCAGTTCTTC. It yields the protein CASSVVGTSSYNEQFF.

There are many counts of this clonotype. CDR3 protein: CASRPTSTNSEQFF. CDR3 sequence (DNA): TGTGCCAGCAGACCGACTAGCACCAACTCTGAGCAGTTCTTC. The gene calls are TRBV6-2 or TRBV6-3 and TRBJ2-1; the match to TRBD2 covers 7 bases. Looked up from germline, CDR1 is MNHEY and CDR2 is SVGEGT. V shed 6 bases, J shed 9 bases, and the junction held 11 bases outside the gene matches. The CDR3 has 14 residues.

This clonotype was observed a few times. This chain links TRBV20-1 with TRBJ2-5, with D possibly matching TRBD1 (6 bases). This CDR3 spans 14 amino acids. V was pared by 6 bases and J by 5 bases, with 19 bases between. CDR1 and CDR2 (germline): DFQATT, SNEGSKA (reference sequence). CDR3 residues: CSAARTWGLETQYF. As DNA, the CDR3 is TGCAGTGCAGCCCGGACGTGGGGGCTGGAGACCCAGTACTTC.

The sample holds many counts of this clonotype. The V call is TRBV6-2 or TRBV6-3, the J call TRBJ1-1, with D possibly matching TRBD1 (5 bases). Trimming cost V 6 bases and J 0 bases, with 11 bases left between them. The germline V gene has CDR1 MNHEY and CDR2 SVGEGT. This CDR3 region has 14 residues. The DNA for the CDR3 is TGTGCCAGCAGCCCCCGACAGCTGAACACTGAAGCTTTCTTT. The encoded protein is CASSPRQLNTEAFF.

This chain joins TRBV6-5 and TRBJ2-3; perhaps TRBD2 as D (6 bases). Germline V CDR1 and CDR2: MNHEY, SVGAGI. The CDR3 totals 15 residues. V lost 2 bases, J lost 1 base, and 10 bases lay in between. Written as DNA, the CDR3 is TGTGCCAGCAGTTACGGGGTAGCGGGCACAGATACGCAGTATTTT. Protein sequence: CASSYGVAGTDTQYF.

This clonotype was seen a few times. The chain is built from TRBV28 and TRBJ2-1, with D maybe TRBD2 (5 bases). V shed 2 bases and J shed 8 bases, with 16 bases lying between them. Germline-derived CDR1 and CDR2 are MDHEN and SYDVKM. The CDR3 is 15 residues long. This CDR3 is CASSLPAAKRYEQFF. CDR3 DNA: TGTGCCAGCAGTTTACCAGCGGCAAAGAGGTATGAGCAGTTCTTC.

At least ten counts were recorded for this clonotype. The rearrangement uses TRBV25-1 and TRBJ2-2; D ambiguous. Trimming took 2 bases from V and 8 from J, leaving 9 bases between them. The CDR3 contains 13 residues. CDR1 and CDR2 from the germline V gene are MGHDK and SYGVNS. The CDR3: CASSEGIPGELFF. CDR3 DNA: TGTGCCAGCAGTGAAGGGATCCCGGGGGAGCTGTTTTTT. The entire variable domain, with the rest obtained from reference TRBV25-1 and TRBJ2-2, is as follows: EADIYQTPRYLVIGTGKKITLECSQTMGHDKMYWYQQDPGMELHLIHYSYGVNSTEKGDLSSESTVSRIRTEHFPLTLESARPSHTSQYLCASSEGIPGELFFGEGSRLTVL.

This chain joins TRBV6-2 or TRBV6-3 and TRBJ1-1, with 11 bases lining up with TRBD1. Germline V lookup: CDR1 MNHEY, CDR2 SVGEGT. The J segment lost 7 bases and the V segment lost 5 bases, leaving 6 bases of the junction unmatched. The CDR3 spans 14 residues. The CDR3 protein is CASSKPGTGGEAFF. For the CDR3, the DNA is TGTGCCAGCAGTAAACCCGGGACAGGGGGTGAAGCTTTCTTT.

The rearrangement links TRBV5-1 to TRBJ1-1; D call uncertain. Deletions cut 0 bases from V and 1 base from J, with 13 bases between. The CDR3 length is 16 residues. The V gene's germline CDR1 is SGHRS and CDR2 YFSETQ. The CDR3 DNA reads TGCGCCAGCAGCTTGGTTGGTGTGCCGACGAACACTGAAGCTTTCTTT. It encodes CASSLVGVPTNTEAFF.

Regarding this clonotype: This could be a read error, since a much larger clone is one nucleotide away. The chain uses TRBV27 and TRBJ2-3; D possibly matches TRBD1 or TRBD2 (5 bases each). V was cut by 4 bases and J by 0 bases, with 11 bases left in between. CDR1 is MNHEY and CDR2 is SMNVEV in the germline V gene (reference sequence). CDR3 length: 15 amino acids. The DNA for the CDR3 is TGTGCCAGCAGTTCCTGGGACGGGAGCACAGATACGCAGTATTTT. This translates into CASSSWDGSTDTQYF.

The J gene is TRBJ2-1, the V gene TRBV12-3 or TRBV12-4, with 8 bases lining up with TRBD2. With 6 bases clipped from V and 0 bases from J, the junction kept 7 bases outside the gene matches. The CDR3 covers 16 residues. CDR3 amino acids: CASRVSGVTSYNEQFF. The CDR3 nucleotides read TGTGCCAGCAGAGTTAGCGGGGTAACCTCCTACAATGAGCAGTTCTTC.

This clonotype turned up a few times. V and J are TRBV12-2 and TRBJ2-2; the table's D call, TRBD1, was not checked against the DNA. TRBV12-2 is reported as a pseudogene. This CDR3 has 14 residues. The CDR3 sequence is CASRSPLFTGELFF. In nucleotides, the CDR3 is TGTGCAAGTCGCTCCCCCCTTTTCACCGGGGAGCTGTTTTTT.

The CDR3 loop is CASSPDFYLYEQYF. CDR3 coding DNA: TGTGCCAGTAGCCCGGACTTCTACTTGTACGAGCAGTACTTC. The V and J genes are TRBV19 and TRBJ2-7; maybe TRBD2 (5 bases). This CDR3 contains 14 residues. Per germline, CDR1 LNHDA and CDR2 SQIVND (reference sequence). V lost 6 bases and J lost 4, with 16 bases in between.

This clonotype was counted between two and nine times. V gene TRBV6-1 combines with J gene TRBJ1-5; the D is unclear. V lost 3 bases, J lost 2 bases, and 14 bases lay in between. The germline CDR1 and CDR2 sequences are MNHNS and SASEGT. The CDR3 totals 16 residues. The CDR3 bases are TGTGCCAGCAGTGATCCTTATCGCGGAGGCAATCAGCCCCAGCATTTT. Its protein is CASSDPYRGGNQPQHF.

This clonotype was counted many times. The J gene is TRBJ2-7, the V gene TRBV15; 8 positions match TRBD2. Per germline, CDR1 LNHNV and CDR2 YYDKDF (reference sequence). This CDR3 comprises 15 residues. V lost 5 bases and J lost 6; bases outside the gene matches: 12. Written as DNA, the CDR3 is TGTGCCACCAGCGTCCCCCGCGGGACTAGTGCCGAGCAGTACTTC. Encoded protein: CATSVPRGTSAEQYF. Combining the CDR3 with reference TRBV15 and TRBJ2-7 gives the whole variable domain DAMVIQNPRYQVTQFGKPVTLSCSQTLNHNVMYWYQQKSSQAPKLLFHYYDKDFNNEADTPDNFQSRRPNTSFCFLDIRSPGLGDTAMYLCATSVPRGTSAEQYFGPGTRLTVT.

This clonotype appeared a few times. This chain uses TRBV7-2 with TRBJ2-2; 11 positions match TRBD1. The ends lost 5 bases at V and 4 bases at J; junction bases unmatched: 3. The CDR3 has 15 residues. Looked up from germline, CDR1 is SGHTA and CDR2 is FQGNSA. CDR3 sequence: CASSGQGAGTGELFF. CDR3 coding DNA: TGTGCCAGCAGCGGACAGGGGGCGGGCACCGGGGAGCTGTTTTTT.

The CDR3 sequence is CASSWVTGTPDLEQFF. Here the CDR3 DNA reads TGTGCCAGCAGTTGGGTTACCGGGACTCCAGATCTTGAGCAGTTCTTC. V is TRBV5-4 and J is TRBJ2-1, with TRBD2 as a possible D gene (6 bases). CDR1 and CDR2 (germline): SGHNT, YYREEE (reference sequence). The CDR3 consists of 16 residues. V lost 5 bases to trimming and J lost 9 bases, with 24 bases between them.

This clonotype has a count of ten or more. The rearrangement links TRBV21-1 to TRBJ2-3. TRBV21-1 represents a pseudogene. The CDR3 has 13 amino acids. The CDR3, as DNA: TGTGCCAGCAGCAACCCAGGACCAGATACGCAGTATTTT. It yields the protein CASSNPGPDTQYF.

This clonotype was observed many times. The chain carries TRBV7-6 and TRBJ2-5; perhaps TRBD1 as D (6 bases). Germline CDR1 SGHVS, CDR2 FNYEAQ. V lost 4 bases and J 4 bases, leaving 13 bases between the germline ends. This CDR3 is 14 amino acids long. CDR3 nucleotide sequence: TGTGCCAGCAGCTATGGACAGACTCGAGAGACCCAGTACTTC. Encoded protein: CASSYGQTRETQYF.

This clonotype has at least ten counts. CDR3 coding DNA: TGTGCCAGCAGCGAAACACAGGGCACAGATACGCAGTATTTT. It specifies CASSETQGTDTQYF. The chain carries TRBV9 and TRBJ2-3, with D possibly TRBD1 on 5 matching bases. CDR3 length: 14 amino acids. Per germline, CDR1 SGDLS and CDR2 YYNGEE. The ends were cut back, 3 bases at V and 1 base at J, with 9 bases in the middle.

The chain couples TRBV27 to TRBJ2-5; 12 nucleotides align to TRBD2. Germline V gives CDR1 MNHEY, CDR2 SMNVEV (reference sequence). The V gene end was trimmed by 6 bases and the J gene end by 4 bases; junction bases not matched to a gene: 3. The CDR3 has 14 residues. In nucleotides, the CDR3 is TGTGCCAGCAGGAAACTAGCGGGGGGAGAGACCCAGTACTTC. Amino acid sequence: CASRKLAGGETQYF.

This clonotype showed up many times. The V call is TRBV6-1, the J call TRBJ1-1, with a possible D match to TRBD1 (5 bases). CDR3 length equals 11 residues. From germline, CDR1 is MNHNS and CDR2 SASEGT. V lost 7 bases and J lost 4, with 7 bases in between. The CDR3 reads CASKGATEAFF. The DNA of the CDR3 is TGTGCCAGCAAAGGGGCCACTGAAGCTTTCTTT.

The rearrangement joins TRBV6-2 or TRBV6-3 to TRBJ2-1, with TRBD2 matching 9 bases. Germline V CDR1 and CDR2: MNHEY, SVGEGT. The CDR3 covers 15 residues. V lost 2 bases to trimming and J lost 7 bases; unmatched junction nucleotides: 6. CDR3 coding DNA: TGTGCCAGCAGTTACGGCGCTAGCGGGGCAAATGAGCAGTTCTTC. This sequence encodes CASSYGASGANEQFF.

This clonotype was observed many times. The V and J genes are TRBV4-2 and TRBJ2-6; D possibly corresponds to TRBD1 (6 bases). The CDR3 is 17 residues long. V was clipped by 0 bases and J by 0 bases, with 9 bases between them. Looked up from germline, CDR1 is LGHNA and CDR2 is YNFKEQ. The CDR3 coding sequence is TGTGCCAGCAGCCAAGATGGGGACAACTCTGGGGCCAACGTCCTGACTTTC. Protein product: CASSQDGDNSGANVLTF.

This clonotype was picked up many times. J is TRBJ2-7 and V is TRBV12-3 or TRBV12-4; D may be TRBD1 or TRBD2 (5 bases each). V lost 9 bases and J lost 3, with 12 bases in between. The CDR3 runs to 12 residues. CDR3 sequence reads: CASGRGDYEQYF. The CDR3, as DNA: TGTGCCAGTGGACGGGGCGACTACGAGCAGTACTTC.

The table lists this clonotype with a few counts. DNA for the CDR3: TGTGCCAGCAGCCAAGATTATCCGGGCCTGTACTTC. This translates into CASSQDYPGLYF. This chain uses TRBV3-1 with TRBJ2-7; no firm D call. Germline loops: CDR1 LGHDT, CDR2 YNNKEL (reference sequence). Trimming shortened V by 0 bases and J by 12 bases, and 12 bases separated the two germline ends. This CDR3 is 12 amino acids long.